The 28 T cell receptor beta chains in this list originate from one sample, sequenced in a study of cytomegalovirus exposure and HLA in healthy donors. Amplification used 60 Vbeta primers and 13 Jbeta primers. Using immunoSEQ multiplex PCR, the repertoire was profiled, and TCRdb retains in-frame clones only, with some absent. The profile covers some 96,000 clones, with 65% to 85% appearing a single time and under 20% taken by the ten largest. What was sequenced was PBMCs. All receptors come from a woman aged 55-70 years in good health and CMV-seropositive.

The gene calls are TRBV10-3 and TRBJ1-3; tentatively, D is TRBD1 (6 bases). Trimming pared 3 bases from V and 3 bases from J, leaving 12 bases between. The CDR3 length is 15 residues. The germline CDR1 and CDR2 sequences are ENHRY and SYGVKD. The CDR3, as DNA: TGTGCCATCAGTGACGGGGGGCAGATTGGAAACACCATATATTTT. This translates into CAISDGGQIGNTIYF.

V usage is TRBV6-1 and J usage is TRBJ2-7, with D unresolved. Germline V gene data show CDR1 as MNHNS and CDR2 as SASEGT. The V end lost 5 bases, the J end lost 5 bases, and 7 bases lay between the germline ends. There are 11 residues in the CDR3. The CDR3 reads CASSQRDEQYF. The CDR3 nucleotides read TGTGCCAGCAGTCAACGCGACGAGCAGTACTTC.

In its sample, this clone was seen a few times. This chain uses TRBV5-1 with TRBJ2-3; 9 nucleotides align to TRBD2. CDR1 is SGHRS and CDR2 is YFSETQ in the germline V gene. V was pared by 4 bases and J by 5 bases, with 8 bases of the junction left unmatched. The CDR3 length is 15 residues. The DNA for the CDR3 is TGCGCCAGCAGCCGCAGGGGCGGGAGGGGAGATACGCAGTATTTT. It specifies CASSRRGGRGDTQYF.

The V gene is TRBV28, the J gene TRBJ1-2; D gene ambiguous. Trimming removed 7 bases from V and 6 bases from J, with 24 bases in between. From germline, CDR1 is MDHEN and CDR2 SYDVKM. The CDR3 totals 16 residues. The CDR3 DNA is TGTGCCAGCACCCTCCACCGAAGGGAGGGCCGTGATGGCTACACCTTC. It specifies CASTLHRREGRDGYTF.

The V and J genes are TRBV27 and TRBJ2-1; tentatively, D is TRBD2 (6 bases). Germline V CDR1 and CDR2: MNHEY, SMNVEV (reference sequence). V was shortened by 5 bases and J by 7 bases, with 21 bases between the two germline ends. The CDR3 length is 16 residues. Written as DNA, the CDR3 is TGTGCCAGCAGTCCCACCGGGACTGGGATACATAATGAGCAGTTCTTC. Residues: CASSPTGTGIHNEQFF.

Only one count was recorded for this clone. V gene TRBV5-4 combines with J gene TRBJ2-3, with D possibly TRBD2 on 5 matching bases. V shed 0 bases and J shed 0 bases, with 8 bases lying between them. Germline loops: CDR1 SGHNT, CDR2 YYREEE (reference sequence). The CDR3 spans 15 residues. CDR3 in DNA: TGTGCCAGCAGCTTGGGCCGGGGTAGCACAGATACGCAGTATTTT. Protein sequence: CASSLGRGSTDTQYF.

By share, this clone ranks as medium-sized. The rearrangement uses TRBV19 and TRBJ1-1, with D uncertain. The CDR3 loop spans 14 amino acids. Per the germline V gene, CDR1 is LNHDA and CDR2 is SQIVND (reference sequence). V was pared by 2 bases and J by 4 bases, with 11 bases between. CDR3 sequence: CASSIFEGRTEAFF. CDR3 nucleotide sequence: TGTGCCAGTAGTATATTTGAGGGCCGCACTGAAGCTTTCTTT.

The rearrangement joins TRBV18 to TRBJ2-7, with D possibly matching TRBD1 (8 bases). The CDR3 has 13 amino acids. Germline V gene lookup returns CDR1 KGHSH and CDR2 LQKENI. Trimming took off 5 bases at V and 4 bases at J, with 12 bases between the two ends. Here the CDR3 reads CASSSQGGYEQYF. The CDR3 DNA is TGTGCCAGCTCATCACAGGGGGGGTACGAGCAGTACTTC.

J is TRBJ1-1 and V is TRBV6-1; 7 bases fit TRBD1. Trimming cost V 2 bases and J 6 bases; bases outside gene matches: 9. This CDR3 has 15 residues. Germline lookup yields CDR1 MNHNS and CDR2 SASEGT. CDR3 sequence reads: CASSETRGGLAEAFF. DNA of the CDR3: TGTGCCAGCAGTGAAACTAGAGGGGGCCTCGCTGAAGCTTTCTTT.

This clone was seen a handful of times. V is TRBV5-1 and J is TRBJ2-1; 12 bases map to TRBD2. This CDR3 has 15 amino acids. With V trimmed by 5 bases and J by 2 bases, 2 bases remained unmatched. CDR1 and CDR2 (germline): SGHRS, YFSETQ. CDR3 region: CASSRTSGTYNEQFF. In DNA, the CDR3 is TGCGCCAGCAGTCGGACTAGCGGGACCTACAATGAGCAGTTCTTC.

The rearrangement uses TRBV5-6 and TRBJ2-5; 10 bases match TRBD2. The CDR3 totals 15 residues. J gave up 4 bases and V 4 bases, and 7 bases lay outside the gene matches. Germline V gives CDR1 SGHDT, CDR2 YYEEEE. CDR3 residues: CASSLIAGGRETQYF. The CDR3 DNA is TGTGCCAGCAGCCTTATAGCGGGAGGAAGAGAGACCCAGTACTTC.

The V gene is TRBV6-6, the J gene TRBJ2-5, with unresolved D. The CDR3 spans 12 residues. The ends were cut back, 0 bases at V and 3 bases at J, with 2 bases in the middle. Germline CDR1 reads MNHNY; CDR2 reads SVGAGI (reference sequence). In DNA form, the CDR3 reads TGTGCCAGCAGTTACTCCGAAGAGACCCAGTACTTC. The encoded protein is CASSYSEETQYF.

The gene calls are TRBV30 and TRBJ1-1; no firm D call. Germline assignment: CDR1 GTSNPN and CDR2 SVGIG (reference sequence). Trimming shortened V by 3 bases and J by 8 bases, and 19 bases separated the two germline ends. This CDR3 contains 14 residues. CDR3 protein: CAWRFEVEGDEAFF. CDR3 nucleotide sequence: TGTGCCTGGAGATTTGAGGTGGAGGGAGACGAAGCTTTCTTT. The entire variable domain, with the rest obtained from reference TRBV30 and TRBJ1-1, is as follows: SQTIHQWPATLVQPVGSPLSLECTVEGTSNPNLYWYRQAAGRGLQLLFYSVGIGQISSEVPQNLSASRPQDRQFILSSKKLLLSDSGFYLCAWRFEVEGDEAFFGQGTRLTVV.

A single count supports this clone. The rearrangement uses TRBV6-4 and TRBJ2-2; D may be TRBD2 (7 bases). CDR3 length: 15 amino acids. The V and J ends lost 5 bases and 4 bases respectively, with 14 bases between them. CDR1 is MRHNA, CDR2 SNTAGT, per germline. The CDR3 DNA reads TGTGCCAGCAGTCCCGTCGGGGGGCCCACCGGGGAGCTGTTTTTT. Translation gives CASSPVGGPTGELFF.

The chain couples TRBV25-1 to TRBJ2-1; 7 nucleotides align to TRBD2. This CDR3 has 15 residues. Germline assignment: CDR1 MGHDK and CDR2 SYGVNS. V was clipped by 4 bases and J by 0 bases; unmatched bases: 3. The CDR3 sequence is CASSVPGGSYNEQFF. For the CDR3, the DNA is TGTGCCAGCAGTGTCCCGGGAGGCTCCTACAATGAGCAGTTCTTC.

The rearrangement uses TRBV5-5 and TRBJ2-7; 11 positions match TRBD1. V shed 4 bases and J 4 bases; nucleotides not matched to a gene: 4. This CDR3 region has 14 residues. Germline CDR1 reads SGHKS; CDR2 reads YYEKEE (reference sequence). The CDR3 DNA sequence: TGTGCCAGCAGCCCGGACAGGGGGCCTTACGAGCAGTACTTC. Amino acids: CASSPDRGPYEQYF.

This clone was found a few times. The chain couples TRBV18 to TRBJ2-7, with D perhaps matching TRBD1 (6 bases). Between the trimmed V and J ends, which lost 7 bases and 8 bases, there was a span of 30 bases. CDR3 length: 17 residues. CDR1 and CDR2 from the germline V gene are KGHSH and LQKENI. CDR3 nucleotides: TGTGCCAGCTTGCCCTGGGGGCGGTGGCAGGGACGAGTTCAGCAGTACTTC. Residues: CASLPWGRWQGRVQQYF. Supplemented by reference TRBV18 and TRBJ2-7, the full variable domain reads NAGVMQNPRHLVRRRGQEARLRCSPMKGHSHVYWYRQLPEEGLKFMVYLQKENIIDESGMPKERFSAEFPKEGPSILRIQQVVRGDSAAYFCASLPWGRWQGRVQQYFGPGTRLTVT.

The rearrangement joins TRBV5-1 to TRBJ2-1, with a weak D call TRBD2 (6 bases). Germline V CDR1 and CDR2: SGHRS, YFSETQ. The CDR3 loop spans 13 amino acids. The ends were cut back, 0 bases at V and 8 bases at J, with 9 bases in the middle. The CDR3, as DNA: TGCGCCAGCAGCTTGGGACTAGTAGATGAGCAGTTCTTC. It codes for CASSLGLVDEQFF.

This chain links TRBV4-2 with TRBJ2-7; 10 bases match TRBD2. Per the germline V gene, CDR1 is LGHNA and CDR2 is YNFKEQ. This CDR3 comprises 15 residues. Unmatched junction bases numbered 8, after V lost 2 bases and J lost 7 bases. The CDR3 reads CASSQPGTSVAEQYF. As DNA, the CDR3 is TGTGCCAGCAGCCAACCCGGGACTAGCGTTGCTGAGCAGTACTTC.

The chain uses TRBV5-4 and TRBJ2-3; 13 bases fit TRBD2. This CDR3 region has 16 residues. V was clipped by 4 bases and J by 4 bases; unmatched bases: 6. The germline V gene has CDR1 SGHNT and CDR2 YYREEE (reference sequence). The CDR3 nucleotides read TGTGCCAGCAGCCGCGGACTAGCGGGAGAGGCAGATACGCAGTATTTT. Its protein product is CASSRGLAGEADTQYF.

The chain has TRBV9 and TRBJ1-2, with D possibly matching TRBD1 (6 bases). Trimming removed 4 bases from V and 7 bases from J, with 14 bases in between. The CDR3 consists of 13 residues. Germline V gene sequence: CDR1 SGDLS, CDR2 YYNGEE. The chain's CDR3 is CASSLDSFSGYTF. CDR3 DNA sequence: TGTGCCAGCAGCTTGGACAGCTTCTCTGGCTACACCTTC.

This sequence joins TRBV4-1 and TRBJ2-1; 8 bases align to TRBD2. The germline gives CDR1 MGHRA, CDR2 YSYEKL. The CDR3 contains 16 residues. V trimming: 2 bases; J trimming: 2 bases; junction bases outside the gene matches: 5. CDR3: CASSQQSGSAYNEQFF. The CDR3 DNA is TGCGCCAGCAGCCAACAAAGCGGGAGCGCCTACAATGAGCAGTTCTTC.

The CDR3 protein is CAWSIPGMKAYEQYF. The CDR3 nucleotides read TGTGCCTGGAGTATTCCCGGGATGAAGGCCTACGAGCAGTACTTC. The chain joins TRBV30 to TRBJ2-7; a possible D gene is TRBD2 (5 bases). This CDR3 comprises 15 residues. V lost 2 bases and J lost 2, with 16 bases in between. CDR1 is GTSNPN and CDR2 is SVGIG in the germline V gene (reference sequence).

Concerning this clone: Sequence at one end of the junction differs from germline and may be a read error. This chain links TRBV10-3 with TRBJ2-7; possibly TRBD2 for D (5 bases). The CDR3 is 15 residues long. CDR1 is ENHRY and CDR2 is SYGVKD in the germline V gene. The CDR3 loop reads CASSYSVPGIEGQYF. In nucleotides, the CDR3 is TGTGCCAGCAGTTACTCGGTCCCGGGGATCGAGGGGCAGTACTTC.

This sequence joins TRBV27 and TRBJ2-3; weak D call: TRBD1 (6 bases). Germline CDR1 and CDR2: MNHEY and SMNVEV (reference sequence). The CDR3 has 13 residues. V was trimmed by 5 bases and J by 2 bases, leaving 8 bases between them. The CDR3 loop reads CASSRQDTDTQYF. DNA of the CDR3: TGTGCCAGCAGTCGACAGGACACAGATACGCAGTATTTT.

This CDR3 is CSVGTSGRHTGELFF. The CDR3 DNA is TGCAGCGTAGGGACTAGCGGGAGGCACACCGGGGAGCTGTTTTTT. This sequence joins TRBV29-1 and TRBJ2-2; 15 bases align to TRBD2. CDR1 and CDR2 from the germline V gene are SQVTM and ANQGSEA. Trimming cost V 6 bases and J 3 bases; bases outside gene matches: 2. This CDR3 region has 15 residues.

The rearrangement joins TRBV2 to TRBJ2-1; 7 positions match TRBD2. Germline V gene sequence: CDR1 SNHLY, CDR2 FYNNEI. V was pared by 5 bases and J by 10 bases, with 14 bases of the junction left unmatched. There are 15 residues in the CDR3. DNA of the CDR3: TGTGCCAGCAGTTTTCTCGGGGACTACCCAATGGAGCAGTTCTTC. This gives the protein CASSFLGDYPMEQFF.

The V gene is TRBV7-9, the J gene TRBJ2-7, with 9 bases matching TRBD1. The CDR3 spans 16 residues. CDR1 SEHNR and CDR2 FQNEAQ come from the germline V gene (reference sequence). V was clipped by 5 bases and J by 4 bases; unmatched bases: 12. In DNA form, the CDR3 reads TGTGCCAGCAGCACCAGGGACAGGGCTCACACTTACGAGCAGTACTTC. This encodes CASSTRDRAHTYEQYF.